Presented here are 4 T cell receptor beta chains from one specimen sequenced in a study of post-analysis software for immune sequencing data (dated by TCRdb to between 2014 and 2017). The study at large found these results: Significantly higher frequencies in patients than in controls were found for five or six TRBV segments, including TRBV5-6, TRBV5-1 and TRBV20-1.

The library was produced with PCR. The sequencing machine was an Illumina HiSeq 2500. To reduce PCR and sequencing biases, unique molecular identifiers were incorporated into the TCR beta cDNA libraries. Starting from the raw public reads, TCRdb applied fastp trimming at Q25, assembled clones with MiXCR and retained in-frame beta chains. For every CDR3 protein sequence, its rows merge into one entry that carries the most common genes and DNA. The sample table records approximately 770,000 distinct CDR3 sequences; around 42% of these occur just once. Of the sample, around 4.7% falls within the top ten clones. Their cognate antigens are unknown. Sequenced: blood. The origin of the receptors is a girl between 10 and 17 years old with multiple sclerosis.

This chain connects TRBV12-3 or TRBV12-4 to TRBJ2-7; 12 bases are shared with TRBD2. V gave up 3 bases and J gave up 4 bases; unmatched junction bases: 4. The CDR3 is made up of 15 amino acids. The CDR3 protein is CASSLTSGSIYEQYF. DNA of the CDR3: TGTGCCAGCAGTTTGACTAGCGGGAGTATTTACGAGCAGTACTTC.

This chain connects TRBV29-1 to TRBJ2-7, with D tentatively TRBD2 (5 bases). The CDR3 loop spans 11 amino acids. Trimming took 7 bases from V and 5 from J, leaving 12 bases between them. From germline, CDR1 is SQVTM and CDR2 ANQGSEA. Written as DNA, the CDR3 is TGCAGCGCCGGCTACGGGGACGAGCAGTACTTC. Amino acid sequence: CSAGYGDEQYF.

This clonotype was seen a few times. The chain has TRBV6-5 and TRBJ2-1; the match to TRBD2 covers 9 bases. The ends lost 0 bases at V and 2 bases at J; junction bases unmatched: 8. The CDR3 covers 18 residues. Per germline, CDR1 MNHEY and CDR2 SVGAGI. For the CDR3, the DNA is TGTGCCAGCAGTTACTCGAGGGCCGGGACTAGCCCCTACAATGAGCAGTTCTTC. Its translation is CASSYSRAGTSPYNEQFF.

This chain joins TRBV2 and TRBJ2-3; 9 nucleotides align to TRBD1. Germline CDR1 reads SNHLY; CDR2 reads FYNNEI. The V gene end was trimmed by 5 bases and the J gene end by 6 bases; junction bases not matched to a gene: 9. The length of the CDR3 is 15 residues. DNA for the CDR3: TGTGCCAGCAGTCCAACCGGGACAGGGTTCGATACGCAGTATTTT. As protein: CASSPTGTGFDTQYF.